These 15 T cell receptor beta chains originate from one sample sequenced in a study of OX40 agonist ivuxolimab in advanced cancers. Libraries were prepared by immunoSEQ multiplex PCR; TCRdb keeps only in-frame clonotypes and omits some of them. In the table there are 65,000 to 85,000 clones, about 91% of which are singletons. Material: CD4+ or CD8+ T cells sorted from blood, obtained in a trial of the OX40 agonist ivuxolimab. The receptor source for this set is an adult with an advanced solid tumor such as melanoma, head and neck, liver or kidney cancer.

This chain uses TRBV7-2 with TRBJ1-2; 7 bases align to TRBD1. CDR1 and CDR2 (germline): SGHTA, FQGNSA. This CDR3 is 16 amino acids long. The J segment lost 6 bases and the V segment lost 2 bases, leaving 12 bases of the junction unmatched. Here the CDR3 reads CASSLNSGGRRNGYTF. CDR3 nucleotides: TGTGCCAGCAGCTTAAATTCAGGGGGGCGCCGGAATGGCTACACCTTC.

This chain connects TRBV7-8 to TRBJ1-2; D remains ambiguous. CDR1 and CDR2 from the germline V gene are SGHVS and FQNEAQ. The CDR3 spans 13 residues. V was shortened by 5 bases and J by 3 bases, with 10 bases between the two germline ends. CDR3 region: CASSPGRYYGYTF. In nucleotides, the CDR3 is TGTGCCAGCAGCCCCGGCAGATACTATGGCTACACCTTC.

The V and J genes are TRBV5-1 and TRBJ1-1, with D maybe TRBD1 (6 bases). The CDR3 has 12 amino acids. Trimming cost V 1 base and J 7 bases, with 8 bases left between them. The germline V gene encodes CDR1 SGHRS and CDR2 YFSETQ. CDR3 in DNA: TGCGCCAGCAGCTTGAGGGGGAATGAAGCTTTCTTT. It is translated as CASSLRGNEAFF. The variable domain in full, with the rest retrieved from reference TRBV5-1 and TRBJ1-1, is KAGVTQTPRYLIKTRGQQVTLSCSPISGHRSVSWYQQTPGQGLQFLFEYFSETQRNKGNFPGRFSGRQFSNSRSEMNVSTLELGDSALYLCASSLRGNEAFFGQGTRLTVV.

The gene calls are TRBV7-6 and TRBJ2-3; 8 nucleotides line up with TRBD1. The junction had 5 bases not matched to a gene; V was cut back by 0 bases and J by 6 bases. The V gene's germline CDR1 is SGHVS and CDR2 FNYEAQ. The CDR3 loop spans 15 amino acids. CDR3 DNA: TGTGCCAGCAGCTTAGCGACAGGGGCATGGGATACGCAGTATTTT. As protein: CASSLATGAWDTQYF.

V is TRBV18 and J is TRBJ1-5; no reliable D call. CDR1 and CDR2 (germline): KGHSH, LQKENI. V was trimmed by 2 bases and J by 3 bases, leaving 8 bases between them. The CDR3 extends over 14 amino acids. The CDR3 nucleotides are TGTGCCAGCTCACCAGAGCAGTACAATCAGCCCCAGCATTTT. It translates to CASSPEQYNQPQHF.

This chain joins TRBV6-1 and TRBJ1-2; 9 bases agree with TRBD1. The germline V gene has CDR1 MNHNS and CDR2 SASEGT. Germline trimming cut 4 bases from V and 10 bases from J; bases unmatched to any gene: 7. The CDR3 totals 13 residues. CDR3 sequence: CASSAPTGGAYTF. In DNA, the CDR3 is TGTGCCAGCAGTGCACCAACAGGGGGCGCCTACACCTTC.

The chain recombines TRBV7-6 with TRBJ1-1; D gene ambiguous. The CDR3 consists of 13 residues. The V gene's germline CDR1 is SGHVS and CDR2 FNYEAQ. Trimming left V 0 bases short and J 8 bases short, with 10 bases between. The CDR3 region has the DNA TGTGCCAGCAGCTTAGCGCGGGGAGGGGAAGCTTTCTTT. Translating it yields CASSLARGGEAFF.

The chain uses TRBV14 and TRBJ1-1; D is uncertain. The germline gives CDR1 SGHDN, CDR2 FVKESK. V was clipped by 5 bases and J by 2 bases, with 9 bases between them. CDR3 size: 13 residues. The CDR3 loop is CASSFTENTEAFF. CDR3 bases: TGTGCCAGCAGCTTCACGGAAAACACTGAAGCTTTCTTT.

V gene TRBV30 combines with J gene TRBJ2-1; TRBD2 aligns across 8 bases. The CDR3 is 16 residues long. J was trimmed by 5 bases and V by 3 bases; bases with no gene match: 12. CDR1 GTSNPN and CDR2 SVGIG come from the germline V gene (reference sequence). The chain's CDR3 is CAWRRSGVTPNNEQFF. CDR3 sequence (DNA): TGTGCCTGGAGGCGTAGCGGGGTCACCCCCAACAATGAGCAGTTCTTC.

CDR3 sequence: CSVRGQYYGYTF. CDR3 sequence (DNA): TGCAGCGTTCGAGGACAGTACTATGGCTACACCTTC. The chain recombines TRBV29-1 with TRBJ1-2; tentative D call: TRBD1 (6 bases). CDR3 length: 12 residues. V was trimmed by 5 bases and J by 3 bases, leaving 10 bases between them. Germline CDR1 is SQVTM and CDR2 is ANQGSEA.

The count of this clone is one. The V and J genes are TRBV10-3 and TRBJ2-3; no firm D call. Per the germline V gene, CDR1 is ENHRY and CDR2 is SYGVKD. This CDR3 is built from 15 residues. V gave up 7 bases and J gave up 0 bases, with 14 bases separating them. In nucleotides, the CDR3 is TGTGCCATCAACCTGGACGCCGCCAGCACAGATACGCAGTATTTT. It codes for CAINLDAASTDTQYF.

The V gene is TRBV27, the J gene TRBJ1-1, with D uncertain. With 6 bases removed from V and 2 bases from J, the gap between germline ends came to 13 bases. CDR1 MNHEY and CDR2 SMNVEV come from the germline V gene (reference sequence). The length of the CDR3 is 14 residues. The CDR3 nucleotides read TGTGCCAGCAGCCTACGGTGGTATAACACTGAAGCTTTCTTT. Protein sequence: CASSLRWYNTEAFF.

This chain links TRBV7-7 with TRBJ2-5; 8 positions match TRBD2. Germline trimming cut 1 base from V and 4 bases from J; bases unmatched to any gene: 5. This CDR3 comprises 15 residues. Germline V gene lookup returns CDR1 SSHAT and CDR2 FNYEAQ (reference sequence). The CDR3 region has the DNA TGTGCCAGCAGCTTAGGTGCGGGGGGCCCAGAGACCCAGTACTTC. Its protein product is CASSLGAGGPETQYF.

The chain joins TRBV18 to TRBJ1-3; D remains ambiguous. CDR1 and CDR2 from the germline V gene are KGHSH and LQKENI. This CDR3 spans 13 amino acids. V was clipped by 5 bases and J by 0 bases, with 5 bases between them. Written as DNA, the CDR3 is TGTGCCAGCTCAGACACCTCTGGAAACACCATATATTTT. This encodes CASSDTSGNTIYF.

The chain employs TRBV5-5 and TRBJ1-4; D not resolved. Germline loops: CDR1 SGHKS, CDR2 YYEKEE (reference sequence). Trimming shortened V by 0 bases and J by 4 bases, and 10 bases separated the two germline ends. The CDR3 spans 15 residues. The CDR3, as DNA: TGTGCCAGCAGCTTGGTTTTCAGGAATAATGAAAAACTGTTTTTT. Translation: CASSLVFRNNEKLFF.